This T cell receptor (beta chain) derives from a study of blood T cell repertoires in COVID-19. Study-level information: The study drew acute and convalescent COVID-19 samples from the United States, Italy and Spain. In each case, the material was cDNA or gDNA derived from T cells, B-cell-depleted T cells, or PBMCs.

CDR3 size: 13 residues. Trimming cost V 8 bases and J 0 bases, with 10 bases left between them. Germline CDR1 is SGHTA and CDR2 is FQGTGA. Source study methods: Amplification with reference gene primers provided the estimates of nucleated cell counts. Assay: immunoSEQ multiplex PCR; the TCRdb copy retains only in-frame clones and omits some. The V and J calls and the clone size are those of that table, but D and trimming were determined from the DNA. The table shows about 200,000 clones, with just under 85% occurring only once. The source is a human donor with acute or convalescent COVID-19. The donor label of this sample is uncertain. Material: peripheral blood. This rearrangement joins TRBV7-3 to TRBJ2-5; TRBD2 might be the D (5 bases). The CDR3 region has the DNA TGTGCCAGCGCGGCGGGTAACCAAGAGACCCAGTACTTC. It specifies CASAAGNQETQYF.